This T cell receptor beta chain was sequenced in a study of T cells in Graves' hyperthyroidism and ophthalmopathy. Whole-study findings and limits: In simple terms, a model built on 13 V-J features told ophthalmopathy apart from stable hyperthyroidism. Among clonotypes expanded in thyroid above 0.001, most were also found in blood.

As concerns this clonotype: Its matching antigen is unknown.

TCR beta CDR3 regions were amplified from RNA. A set of HTBI primers served as the primers for a first-round RT-PCR of the TCR CDR3. From the multiplex PCR reads, TCRdb called clonotypes with MiXCR, one entry per CDR3 protein. The sample has a few hundred thousand distinct CDR3 sequences; about 15% are singletons. Per the germline V gene, CDR1 is SGHTS and CDR2 is YDEGEE. V shed 4 bases and J 5 bases; nucleotides not matched to a gene: 14. CDR3 size: 16 residues. Material: blood. The chain joins TRBV5-8 to TRBJ2-7, with 8 bases lining up with TRBD1. This TCR was recovered from a woman younger than 45 with Graves' hyperthyroidism. The CDR3 sequence is CASSESPGQVNDEQYF. CDR3 coding DNA: TGTGCCAGCAGCGAATCCCCGGGACAGGTGAATGACGAGCAGTACTTC.